Following are 9 T cell receptor beta chains from one sample sequenced in a study of PD-1 blockade in classical Hodgkin lymphoma. The assay was immunoSEQ multiplex PCR, and TCRdb's table has in-frame clones only and misses some. The sample consists of 90,000 to 100,000 clones, nearly 90% of them appearing once. Patients all relapsed after autologous stem cell transplantation, and there was variation in brentuximab vedotin exposure. The source material was peripheral blood mononuclear cells (PBMCs), sampled before the second cycle of nivolumab. The receptors derive from a human donor with classical Hodgkin lymphoma.

The V gene is TRBV9, the J gene TRBJ1-2, with no clear D. V was pared by 0 bases and J by 0 bases, with 21 bases between. The CDR3 runs 19 residues. CDR1 SGDLS and CDR2 YYNGEE come from the germline V gene. The CDR3 loop reads CASSVGVGGEGQANYGYTF. In DNA form, the CDR3 reads TGTGCCAGCAGCGTAGGTGTTGGTGGGGAGGGCCAAGCTAACTATGGCTACACCTTC.

This rearrangement joins TRBV19 to TRBJ1-3; the D gene is possibly TRBD1 (5 bases). Germline lookup yields CDR1 LNHDA and CDR2 SQIVND (reference sequence). CDR3 length equals 16 residues. V was cut by 3 bases and J by 2 bases, with 14 bases left in between. This chain's CDR3 is CASSIGWQGAGNTIYF. CDR3 coding DNA: TGTGCCAGTAGTATCGGTTGGCAGGGAGCTGGAAACACCATATATTTT.

This clone was detected a few times. This sample includes further DNA sequences coding for the same CDR3. The CDR3 region has the DNA TGTGCCAGCAGTTTGCGAGGCACAGATACGCAGTATTTT. Translated: CASSLRGTDTQYF. The rearrangement uses TRBV27 and TRBJ2-3; no clear D gene. Germline assignment: CDR1 MNHEY and CDR2 SMNVEV (reference sequence). The CDR3 is made up of 13 amino acids. V shed 3 bases and J shed 1 base, with 5 bases lying between them.

The CDR3 DNA sequence: TGTGCCAGCAGTCCGCTCCCGCCTAGCCGCTACAATGAGCAGTTCTTC. Amino acid sequence: CASSPLPPSRYNEQFF. V is TRBV27 and J is TRBJ2-1, with D possibly being TRBD2 (5 bases). CDR1 and CDR2 (germline): MNHEY, SMNVEV (reference sequence). V was trimmed by 5 bases and J by 3 bases, leaving 17 bases between them. This CDR3 is built from 16 residues.

This clone was detected a few times. The chain carries TRBV2 and TRBJ2-7; no definite D call. Looked up from germline, CDR1 is SNHLY and CDR2 is FYNNEI. The CDR3 is 11 amino acids. Trimming cost V 8 bases and J 3 bases, with 8 bases left between them. Here the CDR3 DNA reads TGTGCCAGCGAGGCTTACTACGAGCAGTACTTC. Translated: CASEAYYEQYF.

V gene TRBV9 combines with J gene TRBJ2-1; 7 nucleotides agree with TRBD2. CDR1 is SGDLS and CDR2 is YYNGEE in the germline V gene. The length of the CDR3 is 12 residues. The V gene end was trimmed by 0 bases and the J gene end by 9 bases; junction bases not matched to a gene: 0. The CDR3 here is CASSVGEGEQFF. The CDR3 nucleotides read TGTGCCAGCAGCGTAGGGGAGGGTGAGCAGTTCTTC.

The rearrangement uses TRBV10-3 and TRBJ2-7; 9 bases line up with TRBD2. Per the germline V gene, CDR1 is ENHRY and CDR2 is SYGVKD. This CDR3 region has 17 residues. The J segment lost 4 bases and the V segment lost 0 bases, leaving 10 bases of the junction unmatched. CDR3 DNA sequence: TGTGCCATCAGTGAGTCAAAGGCGGCGGGGGGGTGGTACGAGCAGTACTTC. It translates to CAISESKAAGGWYEQYF.

This clone was detected only once. The chain joins TRBV6-5 to TRBJ2-3, with a weak D call TRBD2 (5 bases). The germline gives CDR1 MNHEY, CDR2 SVGAGI. Trimming took 0 bases from V and 4 from J, leaving 11 bases between them. The length of the CDR3 is 15 residues. The CDR3 sequence: CASSYSSMRADTQYF. CDR3 sequence (DNA): TGTGCCAGCAGTTACTCGAGCATGAGGGCAGATACGCAGTATTTT.

The V call is TRBV7-2, the J call TRBJ2-5; D possibly matches TRBD1 or TRBD2 (6 bases each). V was shortened by 5 bases and J by 2 bases, with 18 bases between the two germline ends. Per germline, CDR1 SGHTA and CDR2 FQGNSA. CDR3 length: 16 residues. Here the CDR3 DNA reads TGTGCCAGCAGCCTCCGACAGGCGGGACTTCAAGAGACCCAGTACTTC. Protein product: CASSLRQAGLQETQYF.